This T cell receptor (beta chain) was identified in a study of Ad26.COV2.S vaccination and SARS-CoV-2 variants. The CDR3 loop spans 13 amino acids. Germline CDR1 reads MNHNS; CDR2 reads SASEGT. V was trimmed by 5 bases and J by 5 bases, leaving 10 bases between them. Only a few counts were recorded for this clone. Clones were sequenced by immunoSEQ multiplex PCR, and TCRdb holds only the in-frame ones, with some missing. The table includes about half a million clones, around 89% detected once. Treatment defined: roughly 20 received Ad26.COV2.S at low or high dose, single or two shots; 5 received placebo; per-sample allocation not given. Collection of the samples took place on day 63 after the first injection of vaccine or placebo. Donor was an adult aged 18-55 years in Boston.

This chain uses TRBV6-1 with TRBJ1-5; D is unclear. The sample here was peripheral blood, taken in a trial of Ad26.COV2.S vaccine versus placebo. The receptor comes from a person between 18 and 60 years old who received the Ad26.COV2.S COVID-19 vaccine or a placebo. The CDR3 loop reads CASSSRGDQPQHF. In DNA form, the CDR3 reads TGTGCCAGCAGTTCACGAGGAGATCAGCCCCAGCATTTT.